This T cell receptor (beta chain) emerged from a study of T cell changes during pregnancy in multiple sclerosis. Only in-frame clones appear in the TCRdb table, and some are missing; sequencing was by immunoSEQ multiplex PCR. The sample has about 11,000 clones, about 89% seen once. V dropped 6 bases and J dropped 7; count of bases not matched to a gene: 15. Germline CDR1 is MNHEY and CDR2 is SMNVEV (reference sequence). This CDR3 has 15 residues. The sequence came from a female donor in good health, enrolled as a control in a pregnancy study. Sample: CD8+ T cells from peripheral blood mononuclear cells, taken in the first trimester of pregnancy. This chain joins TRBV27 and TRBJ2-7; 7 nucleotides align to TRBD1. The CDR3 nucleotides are TGTGCCAGCAGGAGAGACAGGGCTTATTCTCGGGAGCAGTACTTC. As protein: CASRRDRAYSREQYF.